The rows below give T cell receptor beta chains drawn from one sample of a study of T cells in Graves' hyperthyroidism and ophthalmopathy. Each CDR3 protein is one row after TCRdb ran MiXCR on the multiplex PCR reads. The sample lists 660,000 or so distinct CDR3 sequences, about 45% seen once, with approximately 7.2% in the top ten. The sample consisted of peripheral blood or thyroid tissue (not recorded which). These receptors all stem from an adult man with Graves' disease, either hyperthyroidism or ophthalmopathy (not recorded which). CDR3s include the opening cysteine and the closing phenylalanine or tryptophan. The order of the fields is clone size, J gene, V gene, D gene, CDR3 DNA, CDR3 protein. A D gene is named only where the DNA matches it firmly. Rows give clone size only sometimes, using once, few, many, or a class for an expanded clone.

clone_size: -; j_call: TRBJ1-6; v_call: TRBV12-3/TRBV12-4; d_call: -; cdr3_nt: TGTGCCAGCAGTCAGAGAGGGTATAATTCACCCCTCCACTTT; cdr3_aa: CASSQRGYNSPLHF
clone_size: few; j_call: TRBJ1-2; v_call: TRBV19; d_call: -; cdr3_nt: TGTGCCAGTAGTATGAACGGCTATGGCTACACCTTC; cdr3_aa: CASSMNGYGYTF
clone_size: many; j_call: TRBJ1-2; v_call: TRBV20-1; d_call: -; cdr3_nt: TGCAGTGCCTGGGAGGACGGTAACTATGGCTACACCTTC; cdr3_aa: CSAWEDGNYGYTF
clone_size: -; j_call: TRBJ1-5; v_call: TRBV19; d_call: -; cdr3_nt: TGTGCCAGTACCCGGGAGGGACAAAAGCAGCCCCAGCATTTT; cdr3_aa: CASTREGQKQPQHF
clone_size: -; j_call: TRBJ2-7; v_call: TRBV7-9; d_call: -; cdr3_nt: TGTGCCAGCAGCTTAGTTCCCCGGGGGGACACCTACGAGCAGTACTTC; cdr3_aa: CASSLVPRGDTYEQYF
clone_size: -; j_call: TRBJ1-2; v_call: TRBV25-1; d_call: -; cdr3_nt: TGTGCCAGCCGTTGGACGGATGGCTACACCTTC; cdr3_aa: CASRWTDGYTF
clone_size: many; j_call: TRBJ1-5; v_call: TRBV7-8; d_call: -; cdr3_nt: TGTGCCAGCAGCTTAGAGATTGCAGGTAGCAATCAGCCCCAGCATTTT; cdr3_aa: CASSLEIAGSNQPQHF
clone_size: -; j_call: TRBJ2-5; v_call: TRBV20-1; d_call: TRBD1; cdr3_nt: TGCAGTGCTAGATCAACAGGGGGTAGCAATCAGCCCCAGTACTTC; cdr3_aa: CSARSTGGSNQPQYF
clone_size: -; j_call: TRBJ1-1; v_call: TRBV10-3; d_call: -; cdr3_nt: TGTGCCATCACCCCCCGCCCTATTGAGGGCTCTGAAGCTTTCTTT; cdr3_aa: CAITPRPIEGSEAFF
clone_size: -; j_call: TRBJ1-2; v_call: TRBV7-8; d_call: TRBD1; cdr3_nt: TGTGCCAGCAGCTTCGCCGGGACAGGGTTCGATGGCTACACCTTC; cdr3_aa: CASSFAGTGFDGYTF
clone_size: -; j_call: TRBJ1-5; v_call: TRBV7-2; d_call: -; cdr3_nt: TGTGCCAGCAGTGTGCAACAGGGAGGCAATCAGCCCCAGCATTTT; cdr3_aa: CASSVQQGGNQPQHF
clone_size: many; j_call: TRBJ2-7; v_call: TRBV20-1; d_call: -; cdr3_nt: TGCAGTGCTAGGCGGGACAGTTACGAGCAGTACTTC; cdr3_aa: CSARRDSYEQYF
clone_size: few; j_call: TRBJ1-1; v_call: TRBV5-1; d_call: -; cdr3_nt: TGCGCCAGCAGCTTGGACGTTGGTGAAGCTTTCTTT; cdr3_aa: CASSLDVGEAFF
clone_size: -; j_call: TRBJ1-3; v_call: TRBV29-1; d_call: -; cdr3_nt: TGCAGCCTGGACACCTCTGGAAACACCATATATTTT; cdr3_aa: CSLDTSGNTIYF
clone_size: -; j_call: TRBJ1-4; v_call: TRBV29-1; d_call: -; cdr3_nt: TGCAGCGTGGCGGACAGAGAAAAACTGTTTTTT; cdr3_aa: CSVADREKLFF
clone_size: -; j_call: TRBJ1-6; v_call: TRBV29-1; d_call: -; cdr3_nt: TGCAGCGTTGGGGGAGGTTCACCCCTCCACTTT; cdr3_aa: CSVGGGSPLHF
clone_size: -; j_call: TRBJ1-6; v_call: TRBV11-2; d_call: -; cdr3_nt: TGTGCCAGCAGCTCCGGACAGTCCCGGAATTCACCCCTCCACTTT; cdr3_aa: CASSSGQSRNSPLHF
clone_size: few; j_call: TRBJ2-5; v_call: TRBV6-5; d_call: -; cdr3_nt: TGTGCCAGCAGTTACATCGGGGCAGGGAGGGAGACCCAGTACTTC; cdr3_aa: CASSYIGAGRETQYF
clone_size: few; j_call: TRBJ1-2; v_call: TRBV19; d_call: -; cdr3_nt: TGTGCCAGTAGTTTTCCCGGGGGCGACTATGGCTACACCTTC; cdr3_aa: CASSFPGGDYGYTF
clone_size: once; j_call: TRBJ2-5; v_call: TRBV20-1; d_call: -; cdr3_nt: TGCAGTGCTAAAGACGAGGAGAGCCAGTACTTC; cdr3_aa: CSAKDEESQYF
clone_size: many; j_call: TRBJ1-1; v_call: TRBV6-5; d_call: TRBD1; cdr3_nt: TGTGCCAGCAGTTACTCTCGGACAGGAATAATGAACACTGAAGCTTTCTTT; cdr3_aa: CASSYSRTGIMNTEAFF
clone_size: -; j_call: TRBJ2-7; v_call: TRBV19; d_call: -; cdr3_nt: TGTGCCAGCTCACCATTTGATCCTTGGGCCTCCTACGAGCAGCACTTC; cdr3_aa: CASSPFDPWASYEQHF
clone_size: once; j_call: TRBJ2-7; v_call: TRBV20-1; d_call: -; cdr3_nt: TGCAGTGCTAGAGGTTTCTCCGAGATCTACGAGCAGTACTTC; cdr3_aa: CSARGFSEIYEQYF
clone_size: many; j_call: TRBJ1-2; v_call: TRBV7-3; d_call: -; cdr3_nt: TGTGCCAGGCTCCAGGGATGCGACTATGGCTACACCTTC; cdr3_aa: CARLQGCDYGYTF
clone_size: -; j_call: TRBJ2-7; v_call: TRBV7-2; d_call: TRBD1; cdr3_nt: TGCGCCAGCAGCGCCCGACAGGGTATAATCTACGAGCAGTACTTC; cdr3_aa: CASSARQGIIYEQYF
clone_size: -; j_call: TRBJ1-5; v_call: TRBV6-1; d_call: -; cdr3_nt: TGTGCCAGCAGTTACTCGTTCAGGGGAAATCAGCCCCAGCATTTT; cdr3_aa: CASSYSFRGNQPQHF
clone_size: -; j_call: TRBJ1-1; v_call: TRBV11-1; d_call: TRBD1; cdr3_nt: TGTGCCAGCAGTTACAGGGCCTTGGACAGGGGCAGGACTGAAGCTTTCTTT; cdr3_aa: CASSYRALDRGRTEAFF
clone_size: many; j_call: TRBJ1-6; v_call: TRBV7-2; d_call: -; cdr3_nt: TGTGCCAGCAGCCAAAGGGCTGGAGACTCTTCACCCCTCCACTTT; cdr3_aa: CASSQRAGDSSPLHF
clone_size: -; j_call: TRBJ1-4; v_call: TRBV29-1; d_call: -; cdr3_nt: TGTGCCTGGAGTGCCTCCGACTGGGTCACTAATGAAAAACTGTTTTTT; cdr3_aa: CAWSASDWVTNEKLFF
clone_size: -; j_call: TRBJ1-1; v_call: TRBV19; d_call: -; cdr3_nt: TGTGCCAGTAGTATAGTTCGGGGGCCTGAAGCTTTCTTT; cdr3_aa: CASSIVRGPEAFF
clone_size: many; j_call: TRBJ2-7; v_call: TRBV10-3; d_call: TRBD2; cdr3_nt: TGTGCCATCAGTGAACTAGCGGACTACGAGCAGTACTTC; cdr3_aa: CAISELADYEQYF
clone_size: few; j_call: TRBJ2-7; v_call: TRBV4-1; d_call: TRBD1; cdr3_nt: TGCGCCAGCAGCCAACTTACAGGGGACGAGCAGTACTTC; cdr3_aa: CASSQLTGDEQYF
clone_size: -; j_call: TRBJ2-2; v_call: TRBV6-5; d_call: -; cdr3_nt: TGTGCCAGCAGTTACTATCAACCTTCGGGCGGGGAGCTGTTTTTT; cdr3_aa: CASSYYQPSGGELFF
clone_size: -; j_call: TRBJ2-7; v_call: TRBV7-9; d_call: TRBD2; cdr3_nt: TGTGCCAGCAGCTCGAGACTAGCCCACGAGCAGTACTTC; cdr3_aa: CASSSRLAHEQYF
clone_size: many; j_call: TRBJ1-3; v_call: TRBV7-3; d_call: -; cdr3_nt: TGTGCCAGCAGCTTTACCCCCCATTTT; cdr3_aa: CASSFTPHF